The 28 T cell receptor beta chains below all came from one sample that was sequenced in a study of tumor-infiltrating lymphocytes in oesophageal squamous cell carcinoma. TCRdb used MiXCR to reprocess the PCR reads, holding one entry per CDR3 protein. The repertoire consists of 8,500 to 14,000 distinct CDR3 sequences, with approximately 59% occurring once and the leading ten covering roughly a quarter. Sequenced input: esophageal tumor tissue. All receptors derive from a male donor with esophageal squamous cell carcinoma.

There are a few counts of this clonotype. CDR3 residues: CASSLDRTDYSATQFF. The CDR3 DNA reads TGTGCCAGCAGCTTAGATAGGACGGATTACTCGGCGACCCAGTTCTTC. The chain carries TRBV7-6 and TRBJ2-1; D ambiguous. Germline assignment: CDR1 SGHVS and CDR2 FNYEAQ. CDR3 length: 16 residues. The V end was cut by 1 base, the J end by 13 bases, with 23 bases between.

A word on this clonotype: Given the absence of the conserved phenylalanine or tryptophan at the CDR3 end, a read error is likely. No DNA is shown, since the ends of the CDR3 on it are uncertain; the CDR3 is the one TCRdb lists. V and J are TRBV27 and TRBJ2-4; the D call in the table, TRBD2, was not verified against the DNA. Germline V gene data show CDR1 as MNHEY and CDR2 as SMNVEV (reference sequence). The CDR3 is made up of 10 amino acids, end residues included. CDR3 loop: CASTSGTSGR.

In DNA form, the CDR3 reads TGTGCCAGCAGCTTGGGGACGATCAATGAGCAGTTCTTC. Protein: CASSLGTINEQFF. The chain couples TRBV7-6 to TRBJ2-3; the D gene could be TRBD1 or TRBD2 (5 bases each). The J call is uncertain, as TRBJ2-1 better fits the DNA end. Germline lookup yields CDR1 SGHVS and CDR2 FNYEAQ. The CDR3 runs 13 residues.

The rearrangement uses TRBV6-1 and TRBJ2-5; 14 bases line up with TRBD2. The end of the DNA is better explained by TRBJ2-1, so the J call may be wrong. CDR1 is MNHNS and CDR2 is SASEGT in the germline V gene. This CDR3 has 15 amino acids. The chain's CDR3 is CASSEGLAGVVKQFF. The CDR3, as DNA: TGTGCCAGCAGTGAGGGACTAGCGGGAGTAGTAAAGCAGTTCTTC.

The rearrangement links TRBV7-9 to TRBJ2-5, with 9 bases that match TRBD2. The assigned J gene may be wrong: the sequence end matches TRBJ2-1 better. The CDR3 runs 15 residues. Germline V gene data show CDR1 as SEHNR and CDR2 as FQNEAQ (reference sequence). This CDR3 is CASSLSGGLGNEQFF. The CDR3 DNA is TGTGCCAGCAGTCTCAGCGGGGGGCTAGGGAATGAGCAGTTCTTC.

The chain employs TRBV12-3 or TRBV12-4 and TRBJ1-5; D is unclear. This CDR3 region has 14 residues. Trimming left V 3 bases short and J 4 bases short, with 10 bases between. The CDR3 is CASSFYQGNQPQHF. The CDR3 DNA reads TGTGCCAGCAGTTTTTACCAAGGGAATCAGCCCCAGCATTTT.

In its sample, this clonotype was seen a few times. V gene TRBV12-3 or TRBV12-4 combines with J gene TRBJ2-5; D perhaps matches TRBD2 (6 bases). The CDR3 runs 13 residues. V was clipped by 7 bases and J by 4 bases, with 13 bases between them. The CDR3 here is CASNGGVLETQYF. For the CDR3, the DNA is TGTGCCAGCAACGGAGGGGTCTTAGAGACCCAGTACTTC.

This chain joins TRBV7-2 and TRBJ2-3; TRBD2 might be the D (7 bases). The germline CDR1 and CDR2 sequences are SGHTA and FQGNSA. The CDR3 totals 15 residues. Trimming stripped 2 bases from V and 14 bases from J, with 23 bases between. CDR3 DNA: TGTGCCAGCAGCTTAAGGGGGGGAGACACCGGGGAGCTGTATTTT. Amino acid sequence: CASSLRGGDTGELYF. The full variable domain, its missing parts supplied by reference TRBV7-2 and TRBJ2-3, is GAGVSQSPSNKVTEKGKDVELRCDPISGHTALYWYRQSLGQGLEFLIYFQGNSAPDKSGLPSDRFSAERTGGSVSTLTIQRTQQEDSAVYLCASSLRGGDTGELYFGPGTRLTVL.

The chain combines TRBV28 with TRBJ2-5; 7 nucleotides align to TRBD2. The J call may be in error: the DNA end matches TRBJ2-7 better. Germline V gene data show CDR1 as MDHEN and CDR2 as SYDVKM. The CDR3 is 16 amino acids. The chain's CDR3 is CASFSRAASGSYEQYF. CDR3 bases: TGTGCCAGCTTCTCCCGAGCGGCTAGCGGTAGCTACGAGCAGTACTTC.

This clonotype came up a few times. This rearrangement joins TRBV7-3 to TRBJ2-7, with D tentatively TRBD2 (6 bases). CDR1 SGHTA and CDR2 FQGTGA come from the germline V gene. Trimming cost V 5 bases and J 3 bases, with 11 bases left between them. This CDR3 spans 13 amino acids. The CDR3 bases are TGTGCCAGCAGCCCTCGGAGGGGCTACGAGCAGTACTTC. Translating gives CASSPRRGYEQYF.

The rearrangement joins TRBV12-3 or TRBV12-4 to TRBJ1-1, with D uncertain. Deletions cut 1 base from V and 6 bases from J, with 6 bases between. This CDR3 has 12 residues. CDR3: CASSLEEAEAFF. CDR3 nucleotide sequence: TGTGCCAGCAGTTTAGAAGAGGCTGAAGCTTTCTTT.

The chain joins TRBV7-3 to TRBJ2-1; D may be TRBD1 (5 bases). CDR1 SGHTA and CDR2 FQGTGA come from the germline V gene. This CDR3 spans 17 amino acids. V lost 5 bases and J lost 5, with 22 bases in between. The CDR3 loop is CASSPKGPPTENNEQFF. The CDR3 DNA sequence: TGTGCCAGCAGCCCAAAGGGGCCACCGACAGAGAACAATGAGCAGTTCTTC.

The chain links TRBV6-1 to TRBJ2-1; 15 bases align to TRBD2. With V trimmed by 6 bases and J by 7 bases, 7 bases remained unmatched. CDR1 and CDR2 from the germline V gene are MNHNS and SASEGT. This CDR3 has 16 residues. The CDR3, as DNA: TGTGCCAGCAGCAGTACCGGGACTAGCGGGAGGAATGAGCAGTTCTTC. Translating it yields CASSSTGTSGRNEQFF.

This clonotype was detected only a few times. The CDR3, as DNA: TGTGCCAGCAGCGGCAGACTAGCGGGCACCGGGGAGCTGTTTTTT. Its protein is CASSGRLAGTGELFF. The chain is built from TRBV7-2 and TRBJ2-2; TRBD2 matches 10 bases. Germline V gene sequence: CDR1 SGHTA, CDR2 FQGNSA. V gave up 5 bases and J gave up 4 bases; unmatched junction bases: 4. The CDR3 is 15 amino acids.

This clonotype was picked up a small number of times. V gene TRBV6-5 combines with J gene TRBJ2-7; D is possibly TRBD1 (6 bases). Germline CDR1 and CDR2: MNHEY and SVGAGI. Trimming stripped 5 bases from V and 1 base from J, with 12 bases between. The CDR3 length is 14 residues. CDR3 in amino acids: CASSEPGTSYEQYF. CDR3 DNA: TGTGCCAGCAGTGAGCCGGGGACATCCTACGAGCAGTACTTC.

The rearrangement uses TRBV11-1 and TRBJ2-5; D is perhaps TRBD1 (6 bases). This CDR3 contains 15 residues. The germline CDR1 and CDR2 sequences are SGHAT and FQDESV (reference sequence). V was clipped by 5 bases and J by 5 bases, with 18 bases between them. CDR3 region: CASSQFQGFGETQYF. Written as DNA, the CDR3 is TGTGCCAGCAGCCAGTTCCAGGGGTTTGGGGAGACCCAGTACTTC.

This clonotype was picked up a small number of times. The gene calls are TRBV28 and TRBJ2-6, with unresolved D. The germline V gene has CDR1 MDHEN and CDR2 SYDVKM. The CDR3 sequence is 8 residues long. The V end lost 5 bases, the J end lost 18 bases, and 5 bases lay between the germline ends. The CDR3 DNA reads as TGTGCCAGCAGTCTCGGGACTTTC. Protein sequence: CASSLGTF. The variable domain in full, with the rest retrieved from reference TRBV28 and TRBJ2-6, is DVKVTQSSRYLVKRTGEKVFLECVQDMDHENMFWYRQDPGLGLRLIYFSYDVKMKEKGDIPEGYSVSREKKERFSLILESASTNQTSMYLCASSLGTFGAGSRLTVL.

This rearrangement joins TRBV10-1 to TRBJ1-1; D unclear. The J call could be wrong; TRBJ2-3 is a better fit for the DNA end. This CDR3 comprises 17 residues. CDR1 is WNHNN and CDR2 is SYGVQD in the germline V gene (reference sequence). CDR3 sequence: CASSVPVGATRNNTQYF. In nucleotides, the CDR3 is TGCGCCAGCAGCGTACCGGTAGGCGCTACGAGAAATAATACGCAGTATTTT.

By share, this clonotype counts as medium-sized. The chain combines TRBV12-3 or TRBV12-4 with TRBJ1-4; D possibly corresponds to TRBD1 (5 bases). The length of the CDR3 is 17 residues. V was trimmed by 4 bases and J by 0 bases, leaving 15 bases between them. The chain's CDR3 is CASSWGRELATNEKLFF. The CDR3 DNA reads TGTGCCAGCAGTTGGGGCAGGGAACTTGCAACTAATGAAAAACTGTTTTTT.

Many counts were recorded for this clonotype. This chain joins TRBV19 and TRBJ2-3, with TRBD2 identical over 7 bases. The V segment lost 3 bases and the J segment 6 bases; nucleotides outside the gene matches: 15. The CDR3 is 17 amino acids. Germline V gene lookup returns CDR1 LNHDA and CDR2 SQIVND (reference sequence). In DNA, the CDR3 is TGTGCCAGTAGTATGGGGAGGGTTGGAGGGCGGGCCGATACGCAGTATTTT. Encoded protein: CASSMGRVGGRADTQYF.

The chain links TRBV7-3 to TRBJ2-5; D might be TRBD2 (6 bases). The DNA end is more similar to TRBJ2-1, so the J call may be wrong. The germline V gene has CDR1 SGHTA and CDR2 FQGTGA. This CDR3 has 15 residues. The CDR3 reads CASSPMGREYNEQFF. The CDR3 DNA is TGTGCCAGCAGCCCGATGGGACGGGAGTACAATGAGCAGTTCTTC.

The rearrangement joins TRBV7-6 to TRBJ2-5; TRBD2 aligns across 10 bases. CDR3 length: 15 residues. Germline CDR1 is SGHVS and CDR2 is FNYEAQ. V was clipped by 6 bases and J by 7 bases; unmatched bases: 11. This CDR3 is CASSSNSGRLGTQYF. CDR3 nucleotide sequence: TGTGCCAGCAGTTCAAATAGCGGGAGGTTGGGGACCCAGTACTTC.

CDR3 nucleotide sequence: TGTGCCAGCAGCACCAGTTTACCTGGGGCCAACGTCCTGACTTTC. This sequence encodes CASSTSLPGANVLTF. This chain uses TRBV7-9 with TRBJ2-6; D ambiguous. Between the trimmed V and J ends, which lost 5 bases and 2 bases, there was a span of 10 bases. CDR1 and CDR2 from the germline V gene are SEHNR and FQNEAQ (reference sequence). This CDR3 has 15 residues.

This clonotype ranks as large. J is TRBJ2-3 and V is TRBV7-3, with unresolved D. The CDR3 is 14 residues long. Germline CDR1 reads SGHTA; CDR2 reads FQGTGA. With 2 bases removed from V and 0 bases from J, the gap between germline ends came to 6 bases. The CDR3 DNA follows: TGTGCCAGCAGCTTAGGAGCTAGCACAGATACGCAGTATTTT. It encodes CASSLGASTDTQYF.

This clonotype was detected only a few times. The gene calls are TRBV12-3 or TRBV12-4 and TRBJ2-1, with 7 bases lining up with TRBD2. The CDR3 runs 13 residues. V shed 6 bases, J shed 5 bases, and the junction held 4 bases outside the gene matches. In nucleotides, the CDR3 is TGTGCCAGCAGACCTAGCGGTAACAATGAGCAGTTCTTC. This codes for CASRPSGNNEQFF.

V and J are TRBV7-9 and TRBJ2-7; possibly TRBD2 for D (6 bases). The closer fit of TRBJ2-1 to the DNA end suggests the J call may be wrong. CDR3 length equals 13 residues. Germline lookup yields CDR1 SEHNR and CDR2 FQNEAQ (reference sequence). CDR3 nucleotides: TGTGCCAGCACGAGCGGGTCCTACAATGAGCAGTTCTTC. Protein product: CASTSGSYNEQFF.

The V and J genes are TRBV27 and TRBJ2-7, with TRBD2 matching 9 bases. With the DNA end fitting TRBJ2-1 better, the J assignment may be wrong. The CDR3 runs to 16 residues. Germline CDR1 MNHEY, CDR2 SMNVEV (reference sequence). In DNA form, the CDR3 reads TGTGCCAGTAGTAGCGGGAGCGTACCCTCCTACAATGAGCAGTTCTTC. Translating gives CASSSGSVPSYNEQFF.

The rearrangement links TRBV18 to TRBJ2-4; possibly TRBD1 for D (5 bases). The J call may be in error: the DNA end matches TRBJ2-7 better. Germline assignment: CDR1 KGHSH and CDR2 LQKENI. This CDR3 is built from 12 residues. CDR3 protein: CASSPGAREQYF. The CDR3 DNA follows: TGTGCCAGCTCACCAGGGGCGCGCGAGCAGTACTTC.